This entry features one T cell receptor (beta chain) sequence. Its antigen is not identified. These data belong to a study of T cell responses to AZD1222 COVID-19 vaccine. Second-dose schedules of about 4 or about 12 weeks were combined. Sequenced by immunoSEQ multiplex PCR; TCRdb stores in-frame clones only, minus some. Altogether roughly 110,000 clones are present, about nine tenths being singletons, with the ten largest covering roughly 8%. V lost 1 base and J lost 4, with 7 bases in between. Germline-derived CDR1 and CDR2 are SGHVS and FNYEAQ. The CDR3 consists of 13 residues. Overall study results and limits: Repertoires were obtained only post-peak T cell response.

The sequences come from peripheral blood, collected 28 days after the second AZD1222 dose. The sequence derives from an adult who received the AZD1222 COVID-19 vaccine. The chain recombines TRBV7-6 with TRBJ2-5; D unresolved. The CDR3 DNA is TGTGCCAGCAGCTTAGGGCCTGTAGAGACCCAGTACTTC. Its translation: CASSLGPVETQYF.